This entry lists 31 T cell receptor beta chains sequenced from one sample in a study of T cells in Graves' hyperthyroidism and ophthalmopathy. TCR beta CDR3 regions were amplified from RNA. HTBI primers were used for first-round RT-PCR of the TCR CDR3. From the multiplex PCR reads, TCRdb called clonotypes with MiXCR, one entry per CDR3 protein. Of about 510,000 distinct CDR3 sequences listed, around 13% were seen once; the top ten hold more than 11%. The sequencing sample was made of blood. The receptors stem from a woman in her forties with Graves' hyperthyroidism.

The chain has TRBV7-2 and TRBJ1-1, with TRBD1 matching over 9 bases. V lost 1 base to trimming and J lost 3 bases; unmatched junction nucleotides: 6. Germline V gene lookup returns CDR1 SGHTA and CDR2 FQGNSA. The CDR3 has 16 residues. CDR3: CASSLVAGQGDTEAFF. Here the CDR3 DNA reads TGTGCCAGCAGCTTAGTTGCGGGACAGGGAGACACTGAAGCTTTCTTT.

This clonotype occurred many times. The V and J genes are TRBV7-3 and TRBJ1-2; D remains unclear. This CDR3 spans 14 amino acids. V was shortened by 2 bases and J by 8 bases, with 15 bases between the two germline ends. In germline, CDR1 is SGHTA, CDR2 FQGTGA. This CDR3 reads CASSLEVLWEGYTF. CDR3 sequence (DNA): TGTGCCAGCAGCTTAGAAGTTCTGTGGGAAGGCTACACCTTC. The variable domain in full, with the rest retrieved from reference TRBV7-3 and TRBJ1-2, is GAGVSQTPSNKVTEKGKYVELRCDPISGHTALYWYRQSLGQGPEFLIYFQGTGAADDSGLPNDRFFAVRPEGSVSTLKIQRTERGDSAVYLCASSLEVLWEGYTFGSGTRLTVV.

This clonotype turned up a few times. The CDR3 here is CSALQGATNTGELFF. The CDR3 nucleotides are TGCAGTGCTCTACAGGGGGCTACGAACACCGGGGAGCTGTTTTTT. The V call is TRBV20-1, the J call TRBJ2-2; 9 nucleotides align to TRBD1. Trimming took 5 bases from V and 0 from J; bases not matched to a gene: 4. The CDR3 runs 15 residues. CDR1 DFQATT and CDR2 SNEGSKA come from the germline V gene (reference sequence).

V gene TRBV7-2 combines with J gene TRBJ2-6; TRBD2 matches at 9 bases. The CDR3 length is 16 residues. Germline V gene sequence: CDR1 SGHTA, CDR2 FQGNSA. Germline trimming cut 4 bases from V and 4 bases from J; bases unmatched to any gene: 5. CDR3 amino acids: CASSYLAGTGANVLTF. The CDR3 nucleotides read TGTGCCAGCAGCTACCTAGCGGGAACCGGGGCCAACGTCCTGACTTTC.

This clonotype turned up a few times. The V gene is TRBV7-2, the J gene TRBJ2-7; D may match TRBD1 or TRBD2 (5 bases each). The CDR3 consists of 14 residues. The germline V gene encodes CDR1 SGHTA and CDR2 FQGNSA. V was shortened by 1 base and J by 7 bases, with 14 bases between the two germline ends. The CDR3 DNA is TGTGCCAGCAGCTTAGGGGACCAACCGGGGGAGCAGTACTTC. This gives the protein CASSLGDQPGEQYF.

The chain joins TRBV29-1 to TRBJ2-2; 10 bases fit TRBD2. Unmatched junction bases numbered 2, after V lost 6 bases and J lost 4 bases. This CDR3 has 13 amino acids. CDR1 and CDR2 (germline): SQVTM, ANQGSEA. This CDR3 reads CSVRLAGTGELFF. The DNA of the CDR3 is TGCAGCGTAAGACTAGCGGGCACCGGGGAGCTGTTTTTT.

In its sample, this clonotype was seen many times. This chain uses TRBV5-6 with TRBJ2-5, with D possibly being TRBD1 (6 bases). The CDR3 length is 15 residues. From germline, CDR1 is SGHDT and CDR2 YYEEEE. The V end lost 0 bases, the J end lost 3 bases, and 12 bases lay between the germline ends. The CDR3 region has the DNA TGTGCCAGCAGCTTGGGCCAGGGGATGAAAGAGACCCAGTACTTC. Protein: CASSLGQGMKETQYF.

This clonotype has only one observation. This rearrangement joins TRBV20-1 to TRBJ1-2; TRBD1 matches 8 bases. This CDR3 has 13 amino acids. Germline values: CDR1 DFQATT, CDR2 SNEGSKA (reference sequence). The V and J ends lost 0 bases and 9 bases, in that order; junction bases with no gene match: 6. CDR3 sequence: CSARDGQGARYTF. DNA of the CDR3: TGCAGTGCTAGAGACGGGCAGGGGGCCCGCTACACCTTC.

Many counts were recorded for this clonotype. The V gene is TRBV28, the J gene TRBJ1-2; TRBD1 aligns across 9 bases. CDR3 length: 14 residues. The germline V gene encodes CDR1 MDHEN and CDR2 SYDVKM. The V and J ends lost 5 bases and 3 bases, in that order; junction bases with no gene match: 4. The CDR3 bases are TGTGCCAGCAGTACAGGGGGCGCTTACTATGGCTACACCTTC. It specifies CASSTGGAYYGYTF.

There are many counts of this clonotype. This chain links TRBV7-2 with TRBJ2-7; TRBD2 agrees at 8 bases. Per germline, CDR1 SGHTA and CDR2 FQGNSA. The V segment lost 3 bases and the J segment 4 bases; nucleotides outside the gene matches: 5. The CDR3 length is 14 residues. The CDR3 DNA follows: TGTGCCAGCAGCTTGAGCGGGAGTAAGTACGAGCAGTACTTC. Its translation is CASSLSGSKYEQYF.

In this sample, this clonotype turned up many times. The CDR3 nucleotides are TGTGCCAGCAGTTTATTTCTGCGGGAGGGGAACGAGCAGTACTTC. It codes for CASSLFLREGNEQYF. The chain links TRBV27 to TRBJ2-7; 9 nucleotides line up with TRBD2. The CDR3 has 15 residues. CDR1 and CDR2 (germline): MNHEY, SMNVEV (reference sequence). Unmatched junction bases numbered 6, after V lost 1 base and J lost 5 bases.

This clonotype was detected many times. The gene calls are TRBV12-3 or TRBV12-4 and TRBJ1-1, with D possibly TRBD1 on 5 matching bases. This CDR3 contains 15 residues. V was clipped by 1 base and J by 5 bases, with 14 bases between them. CDR3 residues: CASSLERLQGTEAFF. The CDR3 nucleotides read TGTGCCAGCAGTTTAGAGAGACTCCAGGGAACTGAAGCTTTCTTT.

The sample holds many counts of this clonotype. The V and J genes are TRBV30 and TRBJ1-2; D is unclear. V dropped 4 bases and J dropped 4 bases, with 10 bases sitting between them. The CDR3 length is 12 residues. CDR1 is GTSNPN, CDR2 SVGIG, per germline (reference sequence). CDR3 nucleotides: TGTGCCTGGAACCGGGATTTCTATGGCTACACCTTC. The encoded protein is CAWNRDFYGYTF. The whole variable domain, remainder taken from reference TRBV30 and TRBJ1-2, is SQTIHQWPATLVQPVGSPLSLECTVEGTSNPNLYWYRQAAGRGLQLLFYSVGIGQISSEVPQNLSASRPQDRQFILSSKKLLLSDSGFYLCAWNRDFYGYTFGSGTRLTVV.

This clonotype occurred many times. The V call is TRBV11-3, the J call TRBJ1-1; D gene ambiguous. The CDR3 runs 11 residues. Looked up from germline, CDR1 is SGHNT and CDR2 is YENEEA. The V end was cut by 3 bases, the J end by 6 bases, with 5 bases between. CDR3 in amino acids: CASSFGPEAFF. The CDR3 DNA follows: TGTGCCAGCAGCTTCGGTCCTGAAGCTTTCTTT.

In this sample, this clonotype turned up many times. The chain links TRBV5-8 to TRBJ1-1; 9 bases map to TRBD1. With 4 bases clipped from V and 1 base from J, the junction kept 5 bases outside the gene matches. Germline values: CDR1 SGHTS, CDR2 YDEGEE. The CDR3 totals 15 residues. The CDR3 sequence: CASSLGTGQNTEAFF. In DNA, the CDR3 is TGTGCCAGCAGCCTGGGGACAGGGCAGAACACTGAAGCTTTCTTT.

The chain couples TRBV12-3 or TRBV12-4 to TRBJ2-2, with a possible D match to TRBD1 (6 bases). The CDR3 has 15 residues. V was pared by 7 bases and J by 0 bases, with 12 bases between. The CDR3 reads CASTLRTANTGELFF. The CDR3 DNA sequence: TGTGCCAGCACCTTAAGGACAGCGAACACCGGGGAGCTGTTTTTT.

Turning to this clonotype: A junction boundary mismatches the germline segment, possibly from a read error. The rearrangement uses TRBV11-2 and TRBJ1-2; TRBD1 might be the D (5 bases). Looked up from germline, CDR1 is SGHAT and CDR2 is FQNNGV. This CDR3 is 14 amino acids long. CDR3 bases: TGTGCCAGCGGCTTGGGGGTATTCGGGTATGGCTACACCTTC. Its protein is CASGLGVFGYGYTF.

In its sample, this clonotype was seen many times. CDR3 loop: CASIWEKGSYEQYF. In nucleotides, the CDR3 is TGTGCCAGCATTTGGGAGAAGGGCTCCTACGAGCAGTACTTC. The V and J genes are TRBV2 and TRBJ2-7; tentatively, D is TRBD2 (5 bases). V was shortened by 7 bases and J by 0 bases, with 13 bases between the two germline ends. Germline V CDR1 and CDR2: SNHLY, FYNNEI. CDR3 size: 14 residues.

The chain employs TRBV28 and TRBJ1-4; D may be TRBD1 (6 bases). The V end was cut by 5 bases, the J end by 7 bases, with 11 bases between. The CDR3 covers 13 residues. Germline CDR1 and CDR2: MDHEN and SYDVKM. The CDR3 bases are TGTGCCAGCAGTCCGGGGACACCTGAAAAACTGTTTTTT. It codes for CASSPGTPEKLFF.

This clonotype was counted between two and nine times. The rearrangement uses TRBV27 and TRBJ2-7; 11 bases line up with TRBD2. Trimming removed 2 bases from V and 3 bases from J; junction bases left unmatched: 3. The germline V gene encodes CDR1 MNHEY and CDR2 SMNVEV (reference sequence). The CDR3 runs 15 residues. CDR3 sequence: CASSLRLAGNYEQYF. CDR3 DNA sequence: TGTGCCAGCAGTTTAAGACTAGCGGGGAACTACGAGCAGTACTTC.

V and J are TRBV5-1 and TRBJ1-2; D gene unclear. Germline V gene sequence: CDR1 SGHRS, CDR2 YFSETQ. The V and J ends lost 2 bases and 7 bases respectively, with 12 bases between them. The CDR3 has 13 residues. CDR3 coding DNA: TGCGCCAGCAGCTTTGAATTTGAGGGTGGCTACACCTTC. Translation gives CASSFEFEGGYTF.

This clonotype was counted a few times. For the CDR3, the DNA is TGCGCCAGCAGCGGAGCCGAACTTTATGGCTACACCTTC. This encodes CASSGAELYGYTF. This chain uses TRBV5-1 with TRBJ1-2; D gene unclear. The CDR3 runs 13 residues. Looked up from germline, CDR1 is SGHRS and CDR2 is YFSETQ. Trimming shortened V by 4 bases and J by 5 bases, and 12 bases separated the two germline ends.

There are many counts of this clonotype. The V call is TRBV20-1, the J call TRBJ1-6; a possible D gene is TRBD1 (5 bases). The CDR3 sequence is 12 residues long. The germline V gene encodes CDR1 DFQATT and CDR2 SNEGSKA (reference sequence). Trimming cost V 6 bases and J 9 bases, with 12 bases left between them. CDR3 sequence reads: CSAPDRGSPLHF. CDR3 sequence (DNA): TGCAGTGCGCCCGATAGGGGTTCACCCCTCCACTTT.

This clonotype was counted many times. This chain links TRBV28 with TRBJ2-1, with 11 bases fitting TRBD1. Germline lookup yields CDR1 MDHEN and CDR2 SYDVKM. This CDR3 has 16 amino acids. V trimming: 0 bases; J trimming: 7 bases; junction bases outside the gene matches: 5. For the CDR3, the DNA is TGTGCCAGCAGTTTATGGCCGGGACAGGGGGTAAATGAGCAGTTCTTC. Residues: CASSLWPGQGVNEQFF.

The chain carries TRBV6-2 or TRBV6-3 and TRBJ1-5, with 7 bases that match TRBD1. Germline trimming cut 2 bases from V and 1 base from J; bases unmatched to any gene: 8. The CDR3 runs 17 residues. Germline loops: CDR1 MNHEY, CDR2 SVGEGT. In nucleotides, the CDR3 is TGTGCCAGCAGTTACACCTCGGGACAGTTAAGCAATCAGCCCCAGCATTTT. Its translation: CASSYTSGQLSNQPQHF.

There are many counts of this clonotype. This sequence joins TRBV27 and TRBJ2-7, with 7 positions matching TRBD2. V gave up 6 bases and J gave up 0 bases; unmatched junction bases: 5. Germline V gene lookup returns CDR1 MNHEY and CDR2 SMNVEV (reference sequence). The CDR3 is made up of 14 amino acids. In DNA, the CDR3 is TGTGCCAGCAGACCCGGCGGGAGCTCCTACGAGCAGTACTTC. Its translation is CASRPGGSSYEQYF.

This clonotype was seen at least ten times. J is TRBJ2-5 and V is TRBV28; D remains unclear. CDR1 is MDHEN, CDR2 SYDVKM, per germline. Trimming shortened V by 4 bases and J by 5 bases, and 5 bases separated the two germline ends. This CDR3 region has 11 residues. This CDR3 is CASSYKETQYF. CDR3 in DNA: TGTGCCAGCAGTTACAAGGAGACCCAGTACTTC.

Details on this clonotype: A clone one base away is much larger, so this may be a read error. The chain has TRBV27 and TRBJ2-1; 12 nucleotides match TRBD2. The J segment lost 7 bases and the V segment lost 1 base, leaving 5 bases of the junction unmatched. This CDR3 has 16 residues. Germline CDR1 and CDR2: MNHEY and SMNVEV (reference sequence). As DNA, the CDR3 is TGTGCCAGCAGTTTATACGCTAGCGGGAGGGTTAATGAGCAGTTCTTC. This translates into CASSLYASGRVNEQFF.

The sample holds many counts of this clonotype. J is TRBJ2-5 and V is TRBV24-1, with a tentative D call TRBD1 (7 bases). Trimming left V 4 bases short and J 0 bases short, with 11 bases between. The CDR3 has 15 amino acids. Germline lookup yields CDR1 KGHDR and CDR2 SFDVKD. The CDR3: CATSESGGYQETQYF. Written as DNA, the CDR3 is TGTGCCACCAGTGAGTCAGGGGGGTACCAAGAGACCCAGTACTTC.

This clonotype showed up many times. V gene TRBV5-1 combines with J gene TRBJ1-1; D is unresolved. CDR3 length: 14 amino acids. Germline CDR1 SGHRS, CDR2 YFSETQ. Trimming pared 0 bases from V and 0 bases from J, leaving 6 bases between. Here the CDR3 reads CASSLDILNTEAFF. The CDR3 DNA reads TGCGCCAGCAGCTTGGACATATTGAACACTGAAGCTTTCTTT. Looking up the rest from reference TRBV5-1 and TRBJ1-1 gives the full variable domain: KAGVTQTPRYLIKTRGQQVTLSCSPISGHRSVSWYQQTPGQGLQFLFEYFSETQRNKGNFPGRFSGRQFSNSRSEMNVSTLELGDSALYLCASSLDILNTEAFFGQGTRLTVV.

At least ten counts were recorded for this clonotype. J is TRBJ2-1 and V is TRBV11-2, with D hard to call. The germline gives CDR1 SGHAT, CDR2 FQNNGV. The CDR3 length is 13 residues. V was cut by 0 bases and J by 8 bases, with 8 bases left in between. For the CDR3, the DNA is TGTGCCAGCAGCTTAGAGGTAGTGTATGAGCAGTTCTTC. Translation: CASSLEVVYEQFF.